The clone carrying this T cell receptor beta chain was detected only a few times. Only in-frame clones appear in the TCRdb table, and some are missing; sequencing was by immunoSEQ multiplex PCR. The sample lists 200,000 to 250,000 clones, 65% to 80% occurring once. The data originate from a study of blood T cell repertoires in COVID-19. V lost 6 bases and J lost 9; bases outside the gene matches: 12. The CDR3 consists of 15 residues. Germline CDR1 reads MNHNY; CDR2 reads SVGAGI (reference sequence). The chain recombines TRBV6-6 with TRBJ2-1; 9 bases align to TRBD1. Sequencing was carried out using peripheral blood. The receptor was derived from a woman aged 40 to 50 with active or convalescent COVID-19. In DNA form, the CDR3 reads TGTGCCAGCAGCAACCGGGACAGGGCAAATTTTGAGCAGTTCTTC. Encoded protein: CASSNRDRANFEQFF.